This T cell receptor (beta chain) is from a study of breast tumors, draining lymph nodes, adjacent tissues. The study's findings and limits: Compared with lymph nodes, tumors were less diverse; compared with nontumor tissue, more. Tumor T cell lymph node origin was a supported hypothesis, not proven. Data fit most tumor T cells coming from lymph node, expanding in tumor. Luminal-like breast cancer showed significantly higher tumor–nontumor repertoire similarity than basal-like.

TCRdb ran MiXCR on the multiplex PCR reads and lists one entry per CDR3 protein. This table holds 160,000 or so distinct CDR3 sequences, roughly 35% found once. This clonotype was found many times. Antigen specificity is unknown. The CDR3 extends over 13 amino acids. The germline CDR1 and CDR2 sequences are MNHEY and SMNVEV (reference sequence). Trimming cost V 2 bases and J 13 bases; bases outside gene matches: 5. Samples came from axillary lymph nodes draining the breast cancer. V usage is TRBV27 and J usage is TRBJ2-1; TRBD2 matches 10 bases. The sample taken for sequencing was axillary lymph node tissue. The sequence derives from a female donor with breast cancer. Some clones in this sample may be carry-over from other donors' samples. The chain's CDR3 is CASSLPSGGLQFF. CDR3 bases: TGTGCCAGCAGTTTACCTAGCGGGGGCCTCCAGTTCTTC.